The text below deals with one T cell receptor (beta chain). Its antigen is unknown. Libraries for TCR beta were made by quantitative 5'-RACE with molecular barcodes. TCRdb redid the calling of the 5' RACE reads with MiXCR, one entry per CDR3 protein. The sample holds about 110,000 distinct CDR3 sequences, around 24% seen once. The sample comes from a study of CD8 T cells in ankylosing spondylitis. The study's findings and limits: Roughly 8 highly homologous variants formed a TCR beta motif that appeared characteristic of ankylosing spondylitis blood. Earlier reports found some motif variants in synovial fluid and blood in reactive arthritis.

Sequencing used synovial fluid, either unsorted or a sorted T cell fraction (not recorded which). The sequence came from a male donor with ankylosing spondylitis.

CDR3 nucleotide sequence: TGTGCCAGTAAAGCAGGGCGTCAGCCCCAGCATTTT. Encoded protein: CASKAGRQPQHF. The chain joins TRBV19 to TRBJ1-5; a possible D gene is TRBD1 (5 bases). Per the germline V gene, CDR1 is LNHDA and CDR2 is SQIVND (reference sequence). This CDR3 region has 12 residues. V dropped 7 bases and J dropped 6 bases, with 10 bases sitting between them.